This TCR beta chain was sequenced for a study of spatial heterogeneity in lung cancer. Many counts were recorded for this clonotype. Its antigen is as yet unknown. Time point reported: blood at routine non-recurrence follow-up after resection. Extraction of whole RNA from tumor, nontumor lung or frozen PBMC preceded unsorted sequencing. TCRdb recomputed calls from the 5' RACE reads with MiXCR, one row per CDR3 protein. The sample shows around 29,000 distinct CDR3 sequences, 8.5% to 12% of them seen only once. CDR1 is LNHDA and CDR2 is SQIVND in the germline V gene (reference sequence). Deletions cut 9 bases from V and 8 bases from J, with 13 bases between. The CDR3 extends over 11 amino acids. Study observations and caveats: Follow-up blood showed ubiquitous expanded tumor TCRs less than blood at resection did.

Source: PBMCs, taken at follow-up. This chain uses TRBV19 with TRBJ1-1, with no clear D. This TCR was recovered from a female donor with early-stage non-small cell lung cancer. Here the CDR3 reads CASGPVVEAFF. CDR3 sequence (DNA): TGTGCCAGCGGACCTGTCGTAGAAGCTTTCTTT.